Shown below are 24 T cell receptor beta chains from a single sample sequenced in a study of T cell clonality in common variable immunodeficiency. The antigens of these receptors remain unknown. General observations from the study: Reportedly, TCR beta sequences from common variable immunodeficiency showed fewer deletions and N-nucleotide insertions.

The repertoire was sequenced with immunoSEQ multiplex PCR; TCRdb's copy has only in-frame clones and lacks some. Altogether around 9,200 clones were found in the sample, and no singletons occur. Sequencing was done on a sample of peripheral blood mononuclear cells. The receptors shown here come from a human donor with common variable immunodeficiency.

By sample share, this clone is medium-sized. The read finishes 3 residues shy of the CDR3 end, and the germline J gene is used to complete it. This chain connects TRBV19 to TRBJ1-1, with TRBD1 as a possible D gene (6 bases). This CDR3 comprises 13 residues. Germline V CDR1 and CDR2: LNHDA, SQIVND (reference sequence). CDR3 DNA, as far as it was read: TGTGCCAGTAACCAGGGGCCGAAATTAGAA. This codes for CASNQGPKLE. The whole CDR3 protein is CASNQGPKLEAFF. Drawing the rest from reference TRBV19 and TRBJ1-1, the complete variable domain is DGGITQSPKYLFRKEGQNVTLSCEQNLNHDAMYWYRQDPGQGLRLIYYSQIVNDFQKGDIAEGYSVSREKKESFPLTVTSAQKNPTAFYLCASNQGPKLEAFFGQGTRLTVV.

Sample share makes this clone medium-sized. The CDR3 protein is CASSHGVAGSYEQYF. CDR3 bases read: TGTGCCAGCAGTCACGGGGTAGCGGGATCCTACGAG. This chain links TRBV7-9 with TRBJ2-7, with TRBD2 matching over 8 bases. The read comes to an end 3 residues before the CDR3 does, leaving the germline J gene to fill in the end. This CDR3 spans 15 amino acids. V lost 6 bases and J lost 1; bases outside the gene matches: 8. Germline V CDR1 and CDR2: SEHNR, FQNEAQ (reference sequence). Based on the CDR3 plus reference TRBV7-9 and TRBJ2-7, the full variable domain is DTGVSQNPRHKITKRGQNVTFRCDPISEHNRLYWYRQTLGQGPEFLTYFQNEAQLEKSRLLSDRFSAERPKGSFSTLEIQRTEQGDSAMYLCASSHGVAGSYEQYFGPGTRLTVT.

This clone was counted at least ten times. The CDR3 end falls 3 residues outside the read, so it is completed with the germline J gene. The chain carries TRBV5-1 and TRBJ2-3, with TRBD2 as a possible D gene (5 bases). Trimming removed 4 bases from V and 4 bases from J, with 13 bases in between. In germline, CDR1 is SGHRS, CDR2 YFSETQ. This CDR3 is built from 14 residues. The sequenced CDR3 bases are TGCGCCAGCAGCCCAAGGACTGATTCAGATACG. It yields the protein CASSPRTDSDT. The full CDR3 reads CASSPRTDSDTQYF. The complete variable domain, with remaining parts taken from reference TRBV5-1 and TRBJ2-3, reads KAGVTQTPRYLIKTRGQQVTLSCSPISGHRSVSWYQQTPGQGLQFLFEYFSETQRNKGNFPGRFSGRQFSNSRSEMNVSTLELGDSALYLCASSPRTDSDTQYFGPGTRLTVL.

This clone has ten or more counts. The CDR3 goes on 3 residues after the read ends, and that part is filled in from the germline J gene. The gene calls are TRBV2 and TRBJ2-7; the match to TRBD2 covers 15 bases. Per germline, CDR1 SNHLY and CDR2 FYNNEI. The CDR3 loop spans 17 amino acids. The trim removed 6 bases at V and 2 bases at J, leaving 8 bases unmatched. CDR3 sequence: CASRIPGLAGGTYEQYF. The CDR3 DNA, read in part, is TGTGCCAGCAGGATACCGGGACTAGCGGGAGGTACCTACGAG. The full variable domain, rest sourced from reference TRBV2 and TRBJ2-7, is EPEVTQTPSHQVTQMGQEVILRCVPISNHLYFYWYRQILGQKVEFLVSFYNNEISEKSEIFDDQFSVERPDGSNFTLKIRSTKLEDSAMYFCASRIPGLAGGTYEQYFGPGTRLTVT.

This clone was seen repeatedly, ten times or more. The read stops 3 residues short of the end of the CDR3; the missing end is completed from the germline J gene. This chain uses TRBV12-3 or TRBV12-4 with TRBJ2-3; 7 nucleotides line up with TRBD2. V lost 5 bases and J lost 0; bases outside the gene matches: 5. The CDR3 is 15 residues long. CDR3 DNA (partial): TGTGCCAGCAGTAAGGGACTACTAAGCACAGATACG. Amino acids: CASSKGLLSTDT. The CDR3 as a whole reads CASSKGLLSTDTQYF.

In this sample, this clone turned up many times. The read comes to an end 3 residues before the CDR3 does, leaving the germline J gene to fill in the end. The rearrangement links TRBV28 to TRBJ2-5, with TRBD1 matching over 7 bases. This CDR3 has 12 residues. CDR1 is MDHEN and CDR2 is SYDVKM in the germline V gene. The V segment lost 5 bases and the J segment 4 bases; nucleotides outside the gene matches: 1. Partial CDR3 DNA: TGTGCCAGCAGTCGGACAGGAGAGACC. This codes for CASSRTGET. The entire CDR3 protein is CASSRTGETQYF.

At least ten counts were recorded for this clone. The read finishes 3 residues shy of the CDR3 end, and the germline J gene is used to complete it. This rearrangement joins TRBV7-8 to TRBJ1-5; D ambiguous. The V gene lost 4 bases and the J gene lost 1 base, with 11 bases spanning the gap. This CDR3 has 15 residues. Looked up from germline, CDR1 is SGHVS and CDR2 is FQNEAQ. CDR3 bases read: TGTGCCAGCAGCTCCACGGCGGGAAGCAATCAGCCC. Translated, it gives CASSSTAGSNQP. The whole CDR3 region reads CASSSTAGSNQPQHF.

This clone came up many times. The observed sequence ends 3 residues before the CDR3 terminus, with the missing tail filled in from the germline J gene. The chain is built from TRBV20-1 and TRBJ1-6, with 8 positions matching TRBD1. V lost 0 bases to trimming and J lost 7 bases; unmatched junction nucleotides: 5. The CDR3 loop spans 15 amino acids. The germline gives CDR1 DFQATT, CDR2 SNEGSKA (reference sequence). The sequenced part of the CDR3 DNA is TGCAGTGCTAGAGATACAGGGGGAATCAATTCACCC. It encodes CSARDTGGINSP. The entire CDR3 protein reads CSARDTGGINSPLHF.

This clone was seen ten or more times. The read halts 3 residues ahead of the CDR3 end, with the missing end drawn from the germline J gene. The J gene is TRBJ1-1, the V gene TRBV7-2; 7 bases are shared with TRBD1. Per germline, CDR1 SGHTA and CDR2 FQGNSA. This CDR3 has 14 residues. The CDR3 loop is CASSQIQGRISAFF. The sequenced part of the CDR3 DNA is TGTGCCAGCAGCCAAATACAGGGGCGGATTAGT.

This clone was detected ten times or more. The read terminates 3 residues ahead of where the CDR3 ends, so the germline J gene completes it. The gene calls are TRBV20-1 and TRBJ1-1, with D hard to call. The CDR3 has 12 amino acids. Germline assignment: CDR1 DFQATT and CDR2 SNEGSKA (reference sequence). The germline V and J ends were trimmed by 1 base and 5 bases, with 8 bases remaining between them. The CDR3 loop reads CSARGTRTEAFF. The sequenced CDR3 bases are TGCAGTGCTAGAGGTACGCGAACTGAA.

This clone was seen repeatedly, ten times or more. The read is 3 residues too short to cover the CDR3 end, so that end is filled in from the germline J gene. This chain uses TRBV5-1 with TRBJ2-7, with 8 bases matching TRBD1. V shed 4 bases and J 6 bases; nucleotides not matched to a gene: 6. CDR1 and CDR2 from the germline V gene are SGHRS and YFSETQ. There are 13 residues in the CDR3. The sequenced part of the CDR3 DNA is TGCGCCAGCAGCCAATTCACAGGGGGCGAG. Translated, it gives CASSQFTGGE. The full CDR3 protein is CASSQFTGGEQYF.

There are many counts of this clone. The read terminates 3 residues ahead of where the CDR3 ends, so the germline J gene completes it. This chain links TRBV7-8 with TRBJ2-7, with a tentative D call TRBD1 (6 bases). Germline V lookup: CDR1 SGHVS, CDR2 FQNEAQ. The length of the CDR3 is 14 residues. Trimming left V 2 bases short and J 5 bases short, with 13 bases between. The sequenced CDR3 bases are TGTGCCAGCAGCTTACGTCAGGGGAACGACGAG. It translates to CASSLRQGNDE. The CDR3 reads in full as CASSLRQGNDEQYF.

This clone was found many times. The CDR3 extends 3 residues past the end of the read, so its final part is completed from the germline J gene. The rearrangement links TRBV20-1 to TRBJ2-7; no definite D call. Trimming shortened V by 5 bases and J by 5 bases, and 16 bases separated the two germline ends. This CDR3 has 13 amino acids. Germline CDR1 and CDR2: DFQATT and SNEGSKA (reference sequence). The part of the CDR3 DNA that was read is TGCAGTGCTCCGATAGTGCGATCTCACGAG. Translated: CSAPIVRSHE. The entire CDR3 is CSAPIVRSHEQYF.

This clone appeared many times. The sequence runs out 3 residues before the end of the CDR3; the remainder is reconstructed from the germline J gene. The chain recombines TRBV18 with TRBJ2-7, with 8 nucleotides matching TRBD1. V shed 3 bases, J shed 2 bases, and the junction held 6 bases outside the gene matches. Germline loops: CDR1 KGHSH, CDR2 LQKENI. The CDR3 extends over 15 amino acids. The covered CDR3 bases are TGTGCCAGCTCACCCAACACAGGGGGGACCTACGAG. This codes for CASSPNTGGTYE. The whole CDR3 region reads CASSPNTGGTYEQYF. Full variable domain (remainder filled in from reference TRBV18 and TRBJ2-7): NAGVMQNPRHLVRRRGQEARLRCSPMKGHSHVYWYRQLPEEGLKFMVYLQKENIIDESGMPKERFSAEFPKEGPSILRIQQVVRGDSAAYFCASSPNTGGTYEQYFGPGTRLTVT.

This clone was recorded many times. Coverage ceases 3 residues before the CDR3 finishes, and the germline J gene fills in the end. J is TRBJ2-7 and V is TRBV5-1; TRBD2 matches 8 bases. V dropped 4 bases and J dropped 1; count of bases not matched to a gene: 4. Germline V gene sequence: CDR1 SGHRS, CDR2 YFSETQ. This CDR3 comprises 14 residues. The CDR3 protein is CASSPGGASYEQYF. Incomplete CDR3 DNA: TGCGCCAGCAGCCCCGGGGGGGCTTCCTACGAG.

This clone has ten or more counts. The read terminates 3 residues before the CDR3 end, so the remaining end is supplied by the germline J gene. This chain links TRBV5-4 with TRBJ2-7; D is possibly TRBD2 (5 bases). The germline V gene has CDR1 SGHNT and CDR2 YYREEE (reference sequence). V gave up 10 bases and J gave up 2 bases, with 19 bases separating them. CDR3 length: 14 residues. The CDR3 sequence: CAGWLEGRTYEQYF. CDR3 DNA, as far as it was read: TGTGCCGGTTGGCTTGAGGGTCGAACCTACGAG.

This clone was seen many times. The read finishes 3 residues shy of the CDR3 end, and the germline J gene is used to complete it. The chain combines TRBV2 with TRBJ1-5; D gene unclear. The CDR3 has 16 amino acids. Trimming shortened V by 5 bases and J by 0 bases, and 14 bases separated the two germline ends. Germline V gene data show CDR1 as SNHLY and CDR2 as FYNNEI. The part of the CDR3 DNA that was read is TGTGCCAGCAGTCGAGATGCCCTAGCTAGCAATCAGCCC. Protein: CASSRDALASNQP. The whole CDR3 reads CASSRDALASNQPQHF.

This clone was seen ten or more times. Read sequence stops 3 residues before the CDR3 end, and the germline J gene provides the missing end. J is TRBJ2-7 and V is TRBV19; the match to TRBD1 covers 9 bases. V was pared by 9 bases and J by 6 bases, with 9 bases of the junction left unmatched. The CDR3 extends over 13 amino acids. Germline V gene data show CDR1 as LNHDA and CDR2 as SQIVND (reference sequence). The CDR3 spells CASAGTGNGEQYF. The part of the CDR3 DNA that was read is TGTGCCAGCGCCGGGACAGGGAACGGCGAG.

This clone was found a few times. From the germline J gene comes the end of the CDR3, since the read stops 3 residues before it. The chain combines TRBV6-2 or TRBV6-3 with TRBJ1-5, with 8 positions matching TRBD1. CDR3 size: 14 residues. The germline gives CDR1 MNHEY, CDR2 SVGEGT. V shed 4 bases, J shed 4 bases, and the junction held 3 bases outside the gene matches. The CDR3 sequence is CASSSDRGNQPQHF. The CDR3 DNA, read in part, is TGTGCCAGCAGTTCCGACAGGGGTAATCAGCCC.

Relative to its sample, this clone is medium-sized. The CDR3 goes on 3 residues after the read ends, and that part is filled in from the germline J gene. This sequence joins TRBV5-5 and TRBJ1-4; D may be TRBD1 (6 bases). The length of the CDR3 is 15 residues. CDR1 is SGHKS, CDR2 YYEKEE, per germline (reference sequence). Trimming removed 4 bases from V and 8 bases from J, with 18 bases in between. The CDR3 DNA, read in part, is TGTGCCAGCAGCCCCGGGGGGCCACTCGAAGAAAAA. This sequence encodes CASSPGGPLEEK. The entire CDR3 is CASSPGGPLEEKLFF.

In this sample, this clone turned up many times. The CDR3 is cut off 3 residues early in the read; its end comes from the germline J gene. The rearrangement uses TRBV14 and TRBJ1-1, with no clear D. The CDR3 sequence is 13 residues long. The V and J ends lost 3 bases and 0 bases respectively, with 5 bases between them. Germline assignment: CDR1 SGHDN and CDR2 FVKESK. The DNA read from the CDR3 is TGTGCCAGCAGCCAGGCTTTGAACACTGAA. Its translation is CASSQALNTE. The entire CDR3 sequence reads CASSQALNTEAFF.

In its sample, this clone ranks as medium-sized. The read stops 3 residues short of the end of the CDR3; the missing end is completed from the germline J gene. The rearrangement uses TRBV12-3 or TRBV12-4 and TRBJ1-4, with D unclear. The CDR3 runs to 13 residues. Trimming stripped 3 bases from V and 2 bases from J, with 4 bases between. The CDR3 region is CASSFMTNEKLFF. CDR3 DNA (partial): TGTGCCAGCAGTTTTATGACTAATGAAAAA.

This clone has a handful of counts. The DNA ends 3 residues before the CDR3 does, and the rest of the CDR3 is filled in from the germline J gene. This chain joins TRBV2 and TRBJ1-6, with 8 bases that match TRBD1. Germline CDR1 and CDR2: SNHLY and FYNNEI. V was pared by 3 bases and J by 10 bases, with 5 bases of the junction left unmatched. The CDR3 has 14 residues. The CDR3 is CASSDAGGFSPLHF. The DNA read from the CDR3 is TGTGCCAGCAGTGACGCAGGGGGCTTCTCACCC. The full variable domain, with the rest looked up from reference TRBV2 and TRBJ1-6, is EPEVTQTPSHQVTQMGQEVILRCVPISNHLYFYWYRQILGQKVEFLVSFYNNEISEKSEIFDDQFSVERPDGSNFTLKIRSTKLEDSAMYFCASSDAGGFSPLHFGNGTRLTVT.

This clone was recorded a few times. The CDR3 goes on 3 residues after the read ends, and that part is filled in from the germline J gene. The chain combines TRBV2 with TRBJ1-6; 7 nucleotides match TRBD1. The germline V gene has CDR1 SNHLY and CDR2 FYNNEI. The CDR3 is 16 residues long. The CDR3 here is CASRVRTGSTKSTLHF. Partial CDR3 DNA: TGTGCCAGCAGGGTTCGGACAGGAAGTACCAAGTCAACC.